This TCR beta chain was identified in a study of response to subunit inactivated influenza vaccine. Points from the study as a whole: The study's authors posited that every seasonal influenza vaccination enlists few new T cells.

This clonotype turned up a few times. Its antigen is currently unknown. A single record per CDR3 protein comes from TCRdb applying MiXCR to the RT-PCR reads. The sample carries around 520,000 distinct CDR3 sequences, approximately 12% recorded once. With V trimmed by 10 bases and J by 6 bases, 9 bases remained unmatched. Germline lookup yields CDR1 WSHSY and CDR2 SAAADI. The CDR3 consists of 12 residues. The sequence derives from a man aged 50 to 60 who received an inactivated influenza vaccine. This rearrangement joins TRBV10-2 to TRBJ2-7; 7 bases line up with TRBD1. The source was PBMCs from blood, collected on the day of vaccination. CDR3 nucleotides: TGCGCCACCAGACAGGGTGGTCTCGAGCAGTACTTC. This gives the protein CATRQGGLEQYF.